This is a list of T cell receptor beta chains from one sample in a study of blood T cell repertoires in COVID-19. The assay was immunoSEQ multiplex PCR, and TCRdb's table has in-frame clones only and misses some. The sample holds roughly 250,000 clones, about 90% seen once. Sample: PBMCs or T cells enriched from blood (not recorded which). The origin of the receptors is a woman aged 40 to 50 who had been exposed to COVID-19. The CDR3 runs from the conserved cysteine through the conserved F or W. The D gene is left open where the match is weak. Size is stated for part of the rows, as once, few or many counts, or as a class when the clone is expanded.

J gene | clone size | D gene | V gene | CDR3 DNA | CDR3 protein
TRBJ2-2 | - | TRBD2 | TRBV11-3 | TGTGCCAGCAGCGCAGGACTAGCGGGAGGGCGAACGAACACCGGGGAGCTGTTTTTT | CASSAGLAGGRTNTGELFF
TRBJ2-5 | few | TRBD1 | TRBV27 | TGTGCCAGCAGATCCCGGGGTTGGATCGGACAGGGCGATCAGACCCAGTACTTC | CASRSRGWIGQGDQTQYF
TRBJ1-1 | - | TRBD1 | TRBV6-6 | TGTGCCAGCAGCAAGACAGGGCAAGAAACTGAAGCTTTCTTT | CASSKTGQETEAFF
TRBJ2-5 | - | TRBD2 | TRBV6-5 | TGTGCCAGCAGTTACGACCTAGCGGGCCAAGAGACCCAGTACTTC | CASSYDLAGQETQYF
TRBJ2-3 | - | TRBD2 | TRBV3-1/TRBV3-2 | TGTGCCAGCAGCCGGGGGACTAGCGGAAAAGATACGCAGTATTTT | CASSRGTSGKDTQYF
TRBJ2-3 | - | TRBD2 | TRBV4-3 | TGCGCCAGCAGCCAAGATAGGATAGCGGGAGGCACAGATACGCAGTATTTT | CASSQDRIAGGTDTQYF
TRBJ2-7 | - | - | TRBV12-3/TRBV12-4 | TGTGCCAGCAGTAAGAGGACTTACGAGCAGTACTTC | CASSKRTYEQYF
TRBJ2-7 | once | TRBD1 | TRBV29-1 | TGCAGCGTTCTACAGGGGGCGGGCTACGAGCAGTACTTC | CSVLQGAGYEQYF
TRBJ1-5 | - | TRBD1 | TRBV7-2 | TGTGCCAGCAGCTCGGGACAGCCCTACAATCAGCCCCAGCATTTT | CASSSGQPYNQPQHF
TRBJ2-2 | - | TRBD2 | TRBV5-4 | TGTGCCAGCAGCTCGGGGACTAGCGGGACCGGGGAGCTGTTTTTT | CASSSGTSGTGELFF
TRBJ1-1 | - | - | TRBV4-3 | TGCGCCAGCTCCGCGGGAGACGAGGGTCGAGTTGGGCTTGGGGAGAACACTGAAGCTTTCTTT | CASSAGDEGRVGLGENTEAFF